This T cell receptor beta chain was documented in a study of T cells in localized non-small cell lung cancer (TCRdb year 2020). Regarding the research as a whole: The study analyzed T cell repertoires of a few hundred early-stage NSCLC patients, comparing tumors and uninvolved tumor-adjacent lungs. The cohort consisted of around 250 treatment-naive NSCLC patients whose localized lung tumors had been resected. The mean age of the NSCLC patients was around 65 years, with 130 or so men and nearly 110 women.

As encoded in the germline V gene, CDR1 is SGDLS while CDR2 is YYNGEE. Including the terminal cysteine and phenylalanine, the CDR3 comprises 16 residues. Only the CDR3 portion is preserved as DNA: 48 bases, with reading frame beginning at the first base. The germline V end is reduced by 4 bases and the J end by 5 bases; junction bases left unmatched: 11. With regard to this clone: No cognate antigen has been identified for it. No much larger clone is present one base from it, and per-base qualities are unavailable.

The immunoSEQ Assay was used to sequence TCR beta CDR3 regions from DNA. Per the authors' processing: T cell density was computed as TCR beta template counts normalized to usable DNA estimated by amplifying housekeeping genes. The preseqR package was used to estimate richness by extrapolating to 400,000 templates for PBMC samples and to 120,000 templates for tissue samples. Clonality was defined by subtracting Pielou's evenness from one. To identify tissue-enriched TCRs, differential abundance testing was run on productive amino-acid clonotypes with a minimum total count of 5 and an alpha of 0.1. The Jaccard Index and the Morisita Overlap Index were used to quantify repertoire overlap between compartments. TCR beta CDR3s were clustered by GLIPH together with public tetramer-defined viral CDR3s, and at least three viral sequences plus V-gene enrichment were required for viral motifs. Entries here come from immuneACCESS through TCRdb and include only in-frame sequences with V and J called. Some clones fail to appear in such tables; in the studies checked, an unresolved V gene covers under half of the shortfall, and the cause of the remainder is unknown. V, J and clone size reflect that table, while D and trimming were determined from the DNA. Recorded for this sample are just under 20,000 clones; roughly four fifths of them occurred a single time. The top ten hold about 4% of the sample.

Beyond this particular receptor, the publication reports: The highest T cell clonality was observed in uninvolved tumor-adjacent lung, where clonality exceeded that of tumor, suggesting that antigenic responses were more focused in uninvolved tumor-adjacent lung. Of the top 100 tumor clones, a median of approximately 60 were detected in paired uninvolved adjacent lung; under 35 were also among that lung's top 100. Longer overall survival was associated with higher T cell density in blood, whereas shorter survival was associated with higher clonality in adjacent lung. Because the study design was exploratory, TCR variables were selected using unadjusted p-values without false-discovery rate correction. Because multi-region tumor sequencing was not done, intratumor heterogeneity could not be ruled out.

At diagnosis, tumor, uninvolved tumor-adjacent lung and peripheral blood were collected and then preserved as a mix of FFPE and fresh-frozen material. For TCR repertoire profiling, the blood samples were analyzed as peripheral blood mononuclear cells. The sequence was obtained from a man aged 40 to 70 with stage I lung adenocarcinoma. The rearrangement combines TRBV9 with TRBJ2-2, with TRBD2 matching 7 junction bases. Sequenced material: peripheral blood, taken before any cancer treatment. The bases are TGTGCCAGCAGCTCCCCGGCGGGGGATAAGACCGGGGAGCTGTTTTTT. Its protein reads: CASSSPAGDKTGELFF. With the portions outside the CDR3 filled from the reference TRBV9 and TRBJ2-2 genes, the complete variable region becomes DSGVTQTPKHLITATGQRVTLRCSPRSGDLSVYWYQQSLDQGLQFLIQYYNGEERAKGNILERFSAQQFPDLHSELNLSSLELGDSALYFCASSSPAGDKTGELFFGEGSRLTVL.